This TCR beta chain was profiled in a study of HIV-infected patients and healthy controls. The repertoire came from unfractionated whole blood and reflected all unsorted peripheral T cells. Alpha and beta constant-region primers primed reverse transcription of 500 to 550 ng RNA. Using multiplexing indices, alpha and beta chain libraries were generated apart by chain-specific third strand synthesis. TCRdb re-called the 5' RACE reads through MiXCR, storing one row per CDR3 protein. The sample lists under 20,000 distinct CDR3 sequences; 8% to 10% were seen once. The receptor comes from an adult in good health. Sequenced material: blood.

The CDR3 DNA reads as TGTGCCAGCAGCTTGGTGTTAGCGGGGGCCGGTGATACGCAGTATTTT. Translated: CASSLVLAGAGDTQYF. This chain links TRBV5-4 with TRBJ2-3; TRBD2 matches at 9 bases. The CDR3 contains 16 residues. Germline V gives CDR1 SGHNT, CDR2 YYREEE (reference sequence). J lost 6 bases, V lost 0 bases, and 8 bases had no gene match.